A selection of T cell receptor beta chains follows, all from one sample in a study of shared clonotypes between healthy human individuals. The protocol was immunoSEQ multiplex PCR, while the TCRdb copy is restricted to in-frame clones and leaves out a portion. Of some 87,000 clones in the sample, approximately 63% were seen once. The sample was memory CD8+ T cells sorted from blood. The source of these receptors is a man younger than 40 in good health. CDR3s include the opening cysteine and the closing phenylalanine or tryptophan. The D gene is left open where the match is weak. Clone size is given for some rows only: seen once, a few or many times, or a class if the clone is expanded.

J	V	size	D	CDR3	DNA
TRBJ2-6	TRBV12-5	.	.	CASGTGRAGQSRANVLTF	TGTGCTAGTGGTACGGGGCGTGCAGGACAAAGTCGGGCCAACGTCCTGACTTTC
TRBJ2-5	TRBV7-2	once	.	CASSLRAETQYF	TGTGCCAGCAGCTTAAGGGCCGAGACCCAGTACTTC
TRBJ1-3	TRBV28	.	.	CAVGSSGNTIYF	TGTGCCGTAGGGAGCTCTGGAAACACCATATATTTT
TRBJ1-4	TRBV4-3	many	TRBD1	CASSPWTGGVEKLFF	TGCGCCAGCAGCCCCTGGACAGGGGGCGTTGAAAAACTGTTTTTT
TRBJ2-6	TRBV10-3	.	TRBD2	CAISGSGTGANVLTF	TGTGCCATCAGTGGTAGCGGGACCGGGGCCAACGTCCTGACTTTC
TRBJ2-5	TRBV27	.	.	CASSRFARGGEETQYF	TGTGCCAGCAGTAGATTCGCCAGGGGAGGGGAGGAGACCCAGTACTTC
TRBJ2-1	TRBV7-8	.	TRBD2	CASSILRGGGEQFF	TGTGCCAGCAGCATCCTCCGGGGGGGTGGTGAGCAGTTCTTC
TRBJ2-7	TRBV25-1	.	TRBD1	CASSDQTLGQRPYEQYF	TGTGCCAGCAGTGACCAGACCCTGGGACAGAGACCCTACGAGCAGTACTTC
TRBJ2-7	TRBV4-1	.	.	CASSQGGLAVAYEQYF	TGCGCCAGCAGCCAAGGGGGCCTAGCAGTCGCCTACGAGCAGTACTTC
TRBJ2-7	TRBV11-2	.	.	CASSLAGVGEQYF	TGTGCCAGCAGCTTAGCAGGAGTCGGCGAGCAGTACTTC
TRBJ2-7	TRBV28	.	.	CASQTGYYEQYF	TGTGCCAGCCAGACGGGGTACTACGAGCAGTACTTC
TRBJ2-1	TRBV19	.	TRBD2	CASSIGTWASGRATSSYNEQFF	TGTGCCAGTAGTATTGGGACGTGGGCTAGCGGGAGGGCCACGAGCTCCTACAATGAGCAGTTCTTC
TRBJ2-5	TRBV6-5	.	TRBD1	CASSYGTGGVETQYF	TGTGCCAGCAGTTACGGGACAGGGGGGGTTGAGACCCAGTACTTC
TRBJ1-1	TRBV7-2	.	.	CASSLAKNTEAFF	TGTGCCAGCAGCTTAGCAAAAAACACTGAAGCTTTCTTT
TRBJ2-7	TRBV6-6	many	.	CASSYSSEQYF	TGTGCCAGCAGTTACTCGAGCGAGCAGTACTTC
TRBJ2-1	TRBV28	.	.	CASSLGRTNEQFF	TGTGCCAGCAGTTTGGGCAGGACAAATGAGCAGTTCTTC
TRBJ1-1	TRBV5-1	.	.	CASSLLFSRDSNTEAFF	TGCGCCAGCAGCTTGTTGTTTAGTAGGGATTCGAACACTGAAGCTTTCTTT
TRBJ1-4	TRBV28	.	TRBD1	CASHQGTDKLFF	TGTGCCAGCCACCAAGGGACAGATAAACTGTTTTTT
TRBJ2-3	TRBV30	.	TRBD1	CAWSAGTGLTDTQYF	TGTGCCTGGAGTGCGGGGACAGGGCTCACAGATACGCAGTATTTT
TRBJ2-4	TRBV19	.	.	CATAGLGAKNIQYF	TGTGCCACCGCGGGTCTCGGTGCCAAAAACATTCAGTACTTC
TRBJ2-7	TRBV6-5	once	.	CASSYLQGHEQYF	TGTGCCAGCAGTTACCTACAGGGCCACGAGCAGTACTTC
TRBJ2-4	TRBV19	once	.	CASSMVQGSENIQYF	TGTGCCAGTAGTATGGTCCAAGGTTCGGAAAACATTCAGTACTTC
TRBJ2-1	TRBV4-1	many	.	CASSQSENQFF	TGCGCCAGCAGCCAATCTGAGAACCAGTTCTTC
TRBJ2-7	TRBV25-1	.	TRBD1	CASSGGTEQLNEYEQYF	TGTGCCAGCAGTGGAGGGACAGAGCAACTTAACGAGTACGAGCAGTACTTC
TRBJ2-1	TRBV15	.	TRBD1	CATSSSTGVYEQFF	TGTGCCACCAGCAGCTCGACAGGGGTCTATGAGCAGTTCTTC
TRBJ2-6	TRBV27	.	.	CASSFHRYGANVLTF	TGTGCCAGCAGTTTTCACAGATACGGGGCCAACGTCCTGACTTTC
TRBJ2-4	TRBV18	.	TRBD2	CASSPGGERVNIQYF	TGTGCCAGCTCTCCCGGGGGGGAGAGGGTCAACATTCAGTACTTC
TRBJ1-6	TRBV2	.	.	CASSVQGVTNSPLHF	TGTGCCAGCAGCGTCCAGGGTGTCACTAATTCACCCCTCCACTTT
TRBJ1-1	TRBV11-3	.	.	CASSLDRGTEAFF	TGTGCCAGCAGCTTAGATCGGGGCACTGAAGCTTTCTTT
TRBJ1-5	TRBV10-3	.	TRBD1	CAISESVVVEGARQPQHF	TGTGCCATCAGTGAGTCGGTGGTAGTAGAGGGGGCGAGACAGCCCCAGCATTTT
TRBJ1-1	TRBV28	.	.	CASSFDRGKGNTEAFF	TGTGCCAGCAGTTTCGACCGGGGCAAGGGGAACACTGAAGCTTTCTTT
TRBJ2-3	TRBV30	.	.	CAWIKGSSVRDTQYF	TGTGCCTGGATCAAAGGGTCTAGCGTAAGAGATACGCAGTATTTT
TRBJ2-7	TRBV9	.	TRBD2	CASSVRPSGIEQYF	TGTGCCAGCAGCGTACGGCCTAGCGGGATCGAGCAGTACTTC
TRBJ1-3	TRBV19	many	TRBD1	CASTDPGTGTNTIYF	TGTGCCAGTACCGATCCCGGGACAGGTACAAACACCATATATTTT
TRBJ1-2	TRBV10-3	.	.	CAISASEAGYTF	TGTGCCATCAGTGCATCAGAAGCTGGCTACACCTTC
TRBJ2-7	TRBV10-2	.	.	CASRINAYSYEQYF	TGCGCCAGCAGAATTAATGCGTACAGCTACGAGCAGTACTTC
TRBJ2-5	TRBV27	.	.	CASSPGETQYF	TGTGCCAGCAGCCCTGGGGAGACCCAGTACTTC
TRBJ2-3	TRBV6-4	medium-sized	TRBD1	CASSRQGGTDTQYF	TGTGCCAGCAGCCGACAGGGGGGCACAGATACGCAGTATTTT
TRBJ2-3	TRBV29-1	.	TRBD2	CSVEAPSGRTDTQYF	TGCAGCGTTGAAGCTCCTAGCGGGAGAACAGATACGCAGTATTTT
TRBJ2-3	TRBV4-1	.	.	CASSQLGQSTDTQYF	TGCGCCAGCAGCCAATTAGGACAAAGCACAGATACGCAGTATTTT
TRBJ2-7	TRBV28	.	TRBD2	CASSLVAGGMGFEQYF	TGTGCCAGCAGTTTGGTAGCGGGTGGGATGGGTTTCGAGCAGTACTTC
TRBJ1-4	TRBV15	once	.	CATSTKTSEAEKLFF	TGTGCCACCAGCACCAAGACAAGCGAGGCTGAAAAACTGTTTTTT
TRBJ2-7	TRBV5-1	.	TRBD1	CASSAGPGQGAYEQYF	TGCGCCAGCAGCGCCGGACCGGGACAGGGGGCCTACGAGCAGTACTTC
TRBJ2-6	TRBV19	.	.	CASSAAARSDSGANVLTF	TGTGCCAGTAGTGCCGCGGCTCGGTCGGACTCTGGGGCCAACGTCCTGACTTTC
TRBJ2-6	TRBV7-2	.	.	CASSSVSGGSGANVLTF	TGTGCCAGCAGCTCCGTCTCCGGGGGTTCCGGGGCCAACGTCCTGACTTTC
TRBJ2-3	TRBV9	.	.	CASSVDSGAGTQYF	TGTGCCAGCAGCGTAGATTCAGGGGCCGGTACGCAGTATTTT
TRBJ1-1	TRBV7-8	.	.	CASSFGFVTEAFF	TGTGCCAGCAGCTTCGGATTCGTAACTGAAGCTTTCTTT
TRBJ2-7	TRBV7-9	.	.	CASSLEGVGLSYEQYF	TGTGCCAGCAGCTTAGAAGGGGTGGGACTCTCCTACGAGCAGTACTTC
TRBJ2-1	TRBV29-1	once	.	CSVFSPASLYNEQFF	TGCAGCGTCTTCTCTCCCGCTTCACTATACAATGAGCAGTTCTTC
TRBJ2-5	TRBV18	few	.	CASSPLQDQETQYF	TGTGCCAGCTCACCATTACAGGACCAAGAGACCCAGTACTTC
TRBJ2-3	TRBV7-3	.	.	CASSLRNTDTQYF	TGTGCCAGCAGCTTAAGAAACACAGATACGCAGTATTTT
TRBJ2-3	TRBV7-8	.	TRBD2	CASSLEASGSASTDTQYF	TGTGCCAGCAGCTTAGAAGCTAGCGGGAGCGCTAGCACAGATACGCAGTATTTT
TRBJ1-2	TRBV6-1	.	.	CASSETQNYGYTF	TGTGCCAGCAGTGAAACGCAAAACTATGGCTACACCTTC
TRBJ2-1	TRBV11-1	many	TRBD2	CASSFWGGSLDEQFF	TGTGCCAGCAGCTTCTGGGGCGGGAGTTTGGATGAGCAGTTCTTC
TRBJ2-1	TRBV18	once	TRBD1	CASSEGTGAYNEQFF	TGTGCCAGCTCGGAAGGGACAGGGGCCTACAATGAGCAGTTCTTC
TRBJ2-3	TRBV7-9	.	.	CASSLPNSGAPFDTQYF	TGTGCCAGCAGCTTACCTAATTCGGGGGCCCCATTTGATACGCAGTATTTT
TRBJ2-3	TRBV15	.	.	CATSSMVRDTQYF	TGTGCCACCAGCAGTATGGTGAGAGATACGCAGTATTTT
TRBJ1-1	TRBV6-4	.	.	CASSDIPNTEAFF	TGTGCCAGCAGTGATATACCGAACACTGAAGCTTTCTTT
TRBJ2-3	TRBV4-3	.	.	CASSQDGGTFEGTQYF	TGCGCCAGCAGCCAAGATGGGGGGACATTCGAGGGTACGCAGTATTTT
TRBJ2-7	TRBV2	.	.	CASSGTYFSYEQYF	TGTGCCAGCAGTGGGACGTACTTCTCCTACGAGCAGTACTTC